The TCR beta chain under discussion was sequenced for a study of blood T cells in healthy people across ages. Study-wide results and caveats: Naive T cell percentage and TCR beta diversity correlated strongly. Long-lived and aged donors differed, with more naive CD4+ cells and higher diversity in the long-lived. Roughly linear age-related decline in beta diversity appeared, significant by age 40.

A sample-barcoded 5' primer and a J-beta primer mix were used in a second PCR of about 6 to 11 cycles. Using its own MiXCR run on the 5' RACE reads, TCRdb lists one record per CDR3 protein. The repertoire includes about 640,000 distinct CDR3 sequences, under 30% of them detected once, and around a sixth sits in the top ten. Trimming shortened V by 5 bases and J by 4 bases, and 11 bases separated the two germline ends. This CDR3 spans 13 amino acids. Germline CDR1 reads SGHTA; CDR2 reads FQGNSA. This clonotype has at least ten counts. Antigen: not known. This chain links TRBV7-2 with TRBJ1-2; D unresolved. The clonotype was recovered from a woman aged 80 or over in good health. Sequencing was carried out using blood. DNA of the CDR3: TGTGCCAGCAGCCTACGGATTGGCTATGGCTACACCTTC. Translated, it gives CASSLRIGYGYTF.